These T cell receptor beta chains were read from a single sample in a study of identical twins. TCRdb redid the calling of the 5' RACE reads with MiXCR, one entry per CDR3 protein. This table holds a few hundred thousand distinct CDR3 sequences, 10% found once. The sequenced sample was memory T cells sorted from blood. These receptors were collected from a man in his fifties in good health. The CDR3 runs from the conserved cysteine through the conserved F or W. A D gene is named only where the DNA matches it firmly. Rows give clone size only sometimes, using once, few, many, or a class for an expanded clone.

D gene	V gene	CDR3 length	J gene	clone size	CDR3 DNA	CDR3 protein
-	TRBV7-6	15	TRBJ2-3	many	TGTGCCAGCAGCTTTCGCGGGATTAGCACAGATACGCAGTATTTT	CASSFRGISTDTQYF
TRBD1	TRBV14	14	TRBJ1-1	-	TGTGCCAGCAGCCTCGTACAGGGGGCCACTGAAGCTTTCTTT	CASSLVQGATEAFF
TRBD1	TRBV7-2	13	TRBJ1-2	few	TGTGCCAGCAGCTCCCCCGGGACAGGGTTCTACACCTTC	CASSSPGTGFYTF
-	TRBV7-8	14	TRBJ2-7	-	TGTGCCAGCAGCTTAGTGGGGGATGGGTACGAGCAGTACTTC	CASSLVGDGYEQYF
TRBD1	TRBV7-8	16	TRBJ1-6	many	TGTGCCAGCAGCGACCGGACAGGGCTCTATAATTCACCCCTCCACTTT	CASSDRTGLYNSPLHF
TRBD1	TRBV18	16	TRBJ1-3	many	TGTGCCAGCTCACAGGACAGGGGGAACACTGGAAACACCATATATTTT	CASSQDRGNTGNTIYF
-	TRBV7-2	16	TRBJ2-3	many	TGTGCCAGCAGCTTAAGTTACACCGGGCGGCTTATAACGCAGTATTTT	CASSLSYTGRLITQYF
TRBD1	TRBV10-2	13	TRBJ1-6	few	TGCGCCAGCAGGGACAGGGAAGATTCACCCCTCCACTTT	CASRDREDSPLHF
-	TRBV30	15	TRBJ2-1	-	TGTGCCTGGAGCGGCGGAGAGAGGTCCTACAATGAGCAGTTCTTC	CAWSGGERSYNEQFF
-	TRBV11-2	15	TRBJ1-6	-	TGTGCCAGCAGCTTCTCCGGGCATTCCCGTTCACCCCTCCACTTT	CASSFSGHSRSPLHF
-	TRBV11-3	15	TRBJ2-3	-	TGTGCCAGCAGCTTAGATGGGATATCAGCAGATACGCAGTATTTT	CASSLDGISADTQYF
-	TRBV4-3	16	TRBJ1-4	-	TGCGCCAGCAGCCAAGATTATGCGGCCAGGGAGGAAAAACTGTTTTTT	CASSQDYAAREEKLFF
-	TRBV7-9	16	TRBJ1-3	many	TGTGCCAGCAGCTTAGGACTCGGAGTTACTGGAAACACCATATATTTT	CASSLGLGVTGNTIYF
-	TRBV7-2	12	TRBJ1-2	-	TGTGCCAGCAGCTTAGAAGGGAGTGGCTACACCTTC	CASSLEGSGYTF
-	TRBV11-2	18	TRBJ2-3	many	TGTGCCAGCAGCCCCCTCAGGGGGGACGTCTTTTACACAGATACGCAGTATTTT	CASSPLRGDVFYTDTQYF
TRBD1	TRBV5-1	16	TRBJ1-1	few	TGCGCCAGCAGCTTGGGTTCAACAGGGGGGGGTACTGAAGCTTTCTTT	CASSLGSTGGGTEAFF
TRBD2	TRBV15	13	TRBJ2-2	few	TGTGCCACCAGCAGAGATGGGGTAGCGGGCCGGTTTTTT	CATSRDGVAGRFF
TRBD2	TRBV20-1	14	TRBJ2-3	-	TGCAGTGCTGGGGTGCGGGGGGGCACAGATACGCAGTATTTT	CSAGVRGGTDTQYF
-	TRBV5-1	15	TRBJ1-5	-	TGCGCCAGCAGCCGAACGGGGGGGTACGATCAGCCCCAGCATTTT	CASSRTGGYDQPQHF
-	TRBV7-9	13	TRBJ2-7	few	TGTGCCAGCAGCGTCGACAGTCCCTACGAGCAGTACTTC	CASSVDSPYEQYF
TRBD1	TRBV20-1	13	TRBJ2-7	many	TGCAGTGCTAGCCGGGACAGCTTTTACGAGCAGTACTTC	CSASRDSFYEQYF
TRBD1	TRBV10-3	15	TRBJ2-7	-	TGTGCCATCAGTCTTCGGACAGGGAGCTCCTACGAGCAGTACTTC	CAISLRTGSSYEQYF
-	TRBV7-9	13	TRBJ1-1	many	TGTGCCAGCAGTGGACAGTTGAACACTGAAGCTTTCTTT	CASSGQLNTEAFF